Below are 11 T cell receptor beta chains sequenced from a single sample in a study of cytomegalovirus exposure and HLA in healthy donors. This PCR relied on a set of 60 Vbeta primers and 13 Jbeta primers. Profiled with immunoSEQ multiplex PCR; TCRdb holds only in-frame clones, not every one. The sample lists 99,000 or so clones; over 75% were seen once. The sequenced material came from PBMCs. Every receptor here comes from a female donor in good health and CMV-seropositive.

The V gene is TRBV10-3, the J gene TRBJ2-3; unclear D gene. The CDR3 runs 16 residues. CDR1 and CDR2 from the germline V gene are ENHRY and SYGVKD. Between the trimmed V and J ends, which lost 0 bases and 3 bases, there was a span of 13 bases. CDR3 bases: TGTGCCATCAGTGAGTCGAATCTTGGAGAAACAGATACGCAGTATTTT. Translating it yields CAISESNLGETDTQYF.

This clone was observed a few times. The V and J genes are TRBV5-1 and TRBJ2-1; 14 nucleotides align to TRBD2. Trimming removed 4 bases from V and 8 bases from J; junction bases left unmatched: 11. Germline CDR1 is SGHRS and CDR2 is YFSETQ. CDR3 length equals 17 residues. As DNA, the CDR3 is TGCGCCAGCAGCAGGGATCCGGGACTAGCGGGAGTGGATGAGCAGTTCTTC. Translated: CASSRDPGLAGVDEQFF.

The chain uses TRBV7-9 and TRBJ1-1; 7 nucleotides agree with TRBD1. CDR1 SEHNR and CDR2 FQNEAQ come from the germline V gene (reference sequence). V lost 3 bases to trimming and J lost 3 bases; unmatched junction nucleotides: 7. The CDR3 is made up of 15 amino acids. The CDR3 protein is CASSFESRGYTEAFF. CDR3 bases: TGTGCCAGCAGCTTCGAGTCCAGGGGGTACACTGAAGCTTTCTTT.

This clone has only one observation. Since no conserved phenylalanine or tryptophan closes the CDR3, a read error is the likely cause. The genes are TRBV13 and TRBJ2-7, with TRBD2 matching 7 bases. Trimming cost V 5 bases and J 6 bases; bases outside gene matches: 7. Germline V gene lookup returns CDR1 PRHDT and CDR2 FYEKMQ (reference sequence). There are 13 residues in the CDR3. The CDR3 nucleotides read TGTGCCAGCAGCGCCAGCGGGGCCGCCGAGCAGTACCTC. Translating it yields CASSASGAAEQYL.

This chain joins TRBV6-1 and TRBJ1-1, with D possibly matching TRBD1 (6 bases). V lost 7 bases and J lost 1, with 13 bases in between. Germline V lookup: CDR1 MNHNS, CDR2 SASEGT. The CDR3 is 14 amino acids. As DNA, the CDR3 is TGTGCCAGCACAATGACGACAGGGAACACTGAAGCTTTCTTT. It is translated as CASTMTTGNTEAFF.

This clone was observed a few times. The chain recombines TRBV25-1 with TRBJ2-7; D not resolved. The CDR3 is made up of 11 amino acids. Trimming shortened V by 2 bases and J by 6 bases, and 5 bases separated the two germline ends. Germline loops: CDR1 MGHDK, CDR2 SYGVNS. CDR3 residues: CASSEPGEQYF. The CDR3 DNA is TGTGCCAGCAGTGAACCAGGCGAGCAGTACTTC.

V and J are TRBV7-7 and TRBJ2-5; 7 bases align to TRBD2. The CDR3 totals 14 residues. The J segment lost 0 bases and the V segment lost 3 bases, leaving 1 base of the junction unmatched. Germline V gene data show CDR1 as SSHAT and CDR2 as FNYEAQ (reference sequence). The CDR3 nucleotides read TGTGCCAGCAGCTTCGGACTAGACCAAGAGACCCAGTACTTC. Translated, it gives CASSFGLDQETQYF.

This chain uses TRBV5-1 with TRBJ2-5; 7 nucleotides agree with TRBD2. The DNA end favors TRBJ2-7, so the J call may be wrong. Germline V gives CDR1 SGHRS, CDR2 YFSETQ. The CDR3 is made up of 15 amino acids. The CDR3 loop reads CASSLVLAARYEQYF. The CDR3 nucleotides read TGCGCCAGCAGCTTGGTTCTAGCGGCCAGGTACGAGCAGTACTTC.

V is TRBV5-1 and J is TRBJ1-3, with 9 bases matching TRBD1. The CDR3 is made up of 14 amino acids. V was clipped by 4 bases and J by 3 bases; unmatched bases: 2. Germline V CDR1 and CDR2: SGHRS, YFSETQ. CDR3 region: CASSEGQGGNTIYF. As DNA, the CDR3 is TGCGCCAGCAGCGAGGGACAGGGTGGAAACACCATATATTTT.

The table lists this clone with a count of one. The J gene is TRBJ2-5, the V gene TRBV5-1; TRBD2 aligns across 7 bases. The CDR3 length is 15 residues. V lost 4 bases, J lost 2 bases, and 8 bases stayed unmatched. Germline V gene data show CDR1 as SGHRS and CDR2 as YFSETQ. The CDR3 spells CASSLEASGQETQYF. The DNA for the CDR3 is TGCGCCAGCAGCCTGGAGGCTAGCGGACAAGAGACCCAGTACTTC.

The chain uses TRBV9 and TRBJ2-1, with 8 bases aligning to TRBD2. The J segment lost 1 base and the V segment lost 0 bases, leaving 6 bases of the junction unmatched. This CDR3 is 17 amino acids long. CDR1 and CDR2 from the germline V gene are SGDLS and YYNGEE. The CDR3 region is CASSVEGLAGSYNEQFF. The CDR3 DNA reads as TGTGCCAGCAGCGTAGAAGGGTTAGCGGGGTCCTACAATGAGCAGTTCTTC.